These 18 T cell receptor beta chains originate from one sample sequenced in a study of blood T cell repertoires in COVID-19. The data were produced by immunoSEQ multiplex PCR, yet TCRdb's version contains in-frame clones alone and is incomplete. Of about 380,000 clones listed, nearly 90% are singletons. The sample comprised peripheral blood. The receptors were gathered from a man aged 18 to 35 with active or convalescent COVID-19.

CDR3: CASSVGLAGAGSYYEQYF. The CDR3, as DNA: TGTGCCAGCAGCGTAGGGCTAGCGGGGGCCGGAAGCTACTACGAGCAGTACTTC. V is TRBV9 and J is TRBJ2-7, with 10 bases aligning to TRBD2. The CDR3 runs 18 residues. CDR1 and CDR2 from the germline V gene are SGDLS and YYNGEE. V gave up 0 bases and J gave up 3 bases; unmatched junction bases: 12. The variable domain in full, completed from reference TRBV9 and TRBJ2-7, reads DSGVTQTPKHLITATGQRVTLRCSPRSGDLSVYWYQQSLDQGLQFLIQYYNGEERAKGNILERFSAQQFPDLHSELNLSSLELGDSALYFCASSVGLAGAGSYYEQYFGPGTRLTVT.

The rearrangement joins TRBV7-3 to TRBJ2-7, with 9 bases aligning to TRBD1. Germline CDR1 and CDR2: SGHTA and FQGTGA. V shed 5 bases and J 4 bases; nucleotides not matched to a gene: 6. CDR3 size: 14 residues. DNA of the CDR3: TGTGCCAGCAGCCCCGGGACAGGGCATTACGAGCAGTACTTC. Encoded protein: CASSPGTGHYEQYF.

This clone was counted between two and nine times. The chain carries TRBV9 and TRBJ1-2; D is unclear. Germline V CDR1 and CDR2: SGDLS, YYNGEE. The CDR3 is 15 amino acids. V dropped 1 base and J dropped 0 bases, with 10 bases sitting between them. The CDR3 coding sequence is TGTGCCAGCAGCGTAATGGCCAGGTCTAACTATGGCTACACCTTC. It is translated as CASSVMARSNYGYTF.

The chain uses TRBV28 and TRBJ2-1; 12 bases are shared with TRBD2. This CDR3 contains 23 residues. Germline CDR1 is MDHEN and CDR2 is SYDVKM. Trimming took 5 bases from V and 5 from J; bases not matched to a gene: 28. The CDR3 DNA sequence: TGTGCCAGCAGTAGAACCGGGACAGGGTTAACTAGCGGGGGGCCCCGGGTTCACAATGAGCAGTTCTTC. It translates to CASSRTGTGLTSGGPRVHNEQFF.

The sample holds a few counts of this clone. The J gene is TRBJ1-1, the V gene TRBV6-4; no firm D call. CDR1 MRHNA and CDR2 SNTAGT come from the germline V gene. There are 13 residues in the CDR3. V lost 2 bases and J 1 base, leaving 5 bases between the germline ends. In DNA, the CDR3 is TGTGCCAGCAGTGACCGAGAGAACACTGAAGCTTTCTTT. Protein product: CASSDRENTEAFF.

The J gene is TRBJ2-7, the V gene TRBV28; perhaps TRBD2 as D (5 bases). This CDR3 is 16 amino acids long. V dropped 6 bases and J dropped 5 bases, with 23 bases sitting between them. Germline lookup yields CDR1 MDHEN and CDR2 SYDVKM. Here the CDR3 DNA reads TGTGCCAGCAGGGCCCTACCGGGAAGATCTTACCACGAGCAGTACTTC. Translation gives CASRALPGRSYHEQYF.

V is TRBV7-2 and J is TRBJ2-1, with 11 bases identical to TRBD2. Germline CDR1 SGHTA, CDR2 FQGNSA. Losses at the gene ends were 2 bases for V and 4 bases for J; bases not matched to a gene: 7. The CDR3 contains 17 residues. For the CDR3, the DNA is TGTGCCAGCAGCTTAATTTACCTAGCGGGAGGTTACAATGAGCAGTTCTTC. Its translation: CASSLIYLAGGYNEQFF. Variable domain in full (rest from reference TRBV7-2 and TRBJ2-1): GAGVSQSPSNKVTEKGKDVELRCDPISGHTALYWYRQSLGQGLEFLIYFQGNSAPDKSGLPSDRFSAERTGGSVSTLTIQRTQQEDSAVYLCASSLIYLAGGYNEQFFGPGTRLTVL.

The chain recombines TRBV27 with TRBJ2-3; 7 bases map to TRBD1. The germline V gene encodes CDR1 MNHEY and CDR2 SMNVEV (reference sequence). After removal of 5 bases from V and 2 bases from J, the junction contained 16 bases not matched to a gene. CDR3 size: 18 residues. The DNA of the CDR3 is TGTGCCAGCAGTCTAGCCATATATGGACAGGCTTACACAGATACGCAGTATTTT. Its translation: CASSLAIYGQAYTDTQYF.

In DNA form, the CDR3 reads TGTGCCAGCAGCGCGACAGGGGGCGCTTCAGCTTTCTTT. Translating it yields CASSATGGASAFF. V and J are TRBV9 and TRBJ1-1; 10 bases line up with TRBD1. Germline V gene data show CDR1 as SGDLS and CDR2 as YYNGEE. The V and J ends lost 3 bases and 10 bases, in that order; junction bases with no gene match: 6. The CDR3 consists of 13 residues.

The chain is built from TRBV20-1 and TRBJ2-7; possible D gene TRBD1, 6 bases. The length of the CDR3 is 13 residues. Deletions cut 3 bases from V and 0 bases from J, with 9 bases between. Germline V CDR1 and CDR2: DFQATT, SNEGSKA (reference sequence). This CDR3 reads CSASTGSSYEQYF. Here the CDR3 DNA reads TGCAGTGCTAGTACAGGGAGCTCCTACGAGCAGTACTTC.

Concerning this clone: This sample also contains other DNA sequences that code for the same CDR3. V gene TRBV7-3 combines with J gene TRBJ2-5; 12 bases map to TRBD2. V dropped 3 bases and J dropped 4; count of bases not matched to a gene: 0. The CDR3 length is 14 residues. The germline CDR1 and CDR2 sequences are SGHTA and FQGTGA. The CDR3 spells CASSLGLAGETQYF. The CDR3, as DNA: TGTGCCAGCAGCTTGGGACTAGCGGGAGAGACCCAGTACTTC. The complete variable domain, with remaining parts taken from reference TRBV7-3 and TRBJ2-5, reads GAGVSQTPSNKVTEKGKYVELRCDPISGHTALYWYRQSLGQGPEFLIYFQGTGAADDSGLPNDRFFAVRPEGSVSTLKIQRTERGDSAVYLCASSLGLAGETQYFGPGTRLLVL.

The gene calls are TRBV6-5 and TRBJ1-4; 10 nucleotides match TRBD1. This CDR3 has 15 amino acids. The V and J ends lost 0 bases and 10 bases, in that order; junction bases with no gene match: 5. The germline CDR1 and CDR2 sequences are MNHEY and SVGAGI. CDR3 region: CASSYSGTGAVKLFF. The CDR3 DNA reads TGTGCCAGCAGTTACTCTGGGACAGGGGCGGTAAAACTGTTTTTT.

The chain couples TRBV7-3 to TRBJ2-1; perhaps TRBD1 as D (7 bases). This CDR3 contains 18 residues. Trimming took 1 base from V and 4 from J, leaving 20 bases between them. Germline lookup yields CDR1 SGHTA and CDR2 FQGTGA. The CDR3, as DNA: TGTGCCAGCAGCTTAAGGGGAGGATGGGCAGGGGGTTACAATGAGCAGTTCTTC. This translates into CASSLRGGWAGGYNEQFF.

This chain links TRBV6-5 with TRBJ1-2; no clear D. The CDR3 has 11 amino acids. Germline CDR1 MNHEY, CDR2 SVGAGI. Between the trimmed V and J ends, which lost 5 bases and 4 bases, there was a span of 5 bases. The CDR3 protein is CASSPGYGYTF. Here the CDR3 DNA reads TGTGCCAGCAGTCCCGGCTATGGCTACACCTTC.

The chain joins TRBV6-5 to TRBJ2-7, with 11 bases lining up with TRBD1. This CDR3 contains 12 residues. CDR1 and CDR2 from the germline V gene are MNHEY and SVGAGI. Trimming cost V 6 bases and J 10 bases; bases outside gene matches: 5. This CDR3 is CASRRTGGGQYF. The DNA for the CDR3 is TGTGCCAGCAGGAGGACAGGGGGCGGACAGTACTTC.

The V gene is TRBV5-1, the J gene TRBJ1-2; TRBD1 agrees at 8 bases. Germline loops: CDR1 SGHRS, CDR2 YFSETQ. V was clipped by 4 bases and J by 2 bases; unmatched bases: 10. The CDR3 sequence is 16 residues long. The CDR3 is CASSPLDRGENYGYTF. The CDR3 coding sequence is TGCGCCAGCAGCCCCCTCGACAGGGGCGAAAACTATGGCTACACCTTC.

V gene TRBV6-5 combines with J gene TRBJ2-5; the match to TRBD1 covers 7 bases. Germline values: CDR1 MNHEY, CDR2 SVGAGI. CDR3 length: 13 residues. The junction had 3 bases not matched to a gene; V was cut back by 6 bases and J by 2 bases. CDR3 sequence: CASSGTDQETQYF. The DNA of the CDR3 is TGTGCCAGCAGCGGGACAGATCAAGAGACCCAGTACTTC.

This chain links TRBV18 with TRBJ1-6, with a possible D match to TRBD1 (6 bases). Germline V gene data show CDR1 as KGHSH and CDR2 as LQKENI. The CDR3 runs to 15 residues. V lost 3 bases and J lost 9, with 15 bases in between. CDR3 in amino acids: CASSPLSSGVSPLHF. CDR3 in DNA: TGTGCCAGCTCACCGCTATCTTCAGGGGTTTCACCCCTCCACTTT.